Below are 24 T cell receptor beta chains sequenced from a single sample in a study of CD8+CD57+ T cells in acquired aplastic anemia. Individuals selected for sequencing had exhibited CD8+CD57+ cell expansion on flow cytometry. Genomic DNA was employed as the template in profiling TCR beta VDJ and CDR3. MiXCR, run by TCRdb on the reads, gives a single entry per CDR3 protein. This table has more than 250,000 distinct CDR3 sequences, around 82% appearing once. Material for sequencing was sorted CD4+, CD8+, or CD8+CD57+ T cells (not recorded which) from PBMCs. These receptors all come from a human donor with aplastic anemia.

This clonotype was seen only a few times. A junction boundary mismatches the germline segment, possibly from a read error. The rearrangement joins TRBV5-1 to TRBJ2-3; D possibly uses TRBD1 or TRBD2 (5 bases each). The CDR3 loop spans 14 amino acids. Germline CDR1 SGHRS, CDR2 YFSETQ. The CDR3 bases are TGTGCCAGCAGCTTGGAGAGGGACGGGCATACGCAGTATTTT. Translated: CASSLERDGHTQYF.

The chain recombines TRBV19 with TRBJ1-1; no definite D call. Trimming cost V 3 bases and J 2 bases, with 7 bases left between them. The germline gives CDR1 LNHDA, CDR2 SQIVND (reference sequence). The length of the CDR3 is 13 residues. CDR3 amino acids: CASSMVVNTEAFF. CDR3 coding DNA: TGTGCCAGTAGTATGGTTGTTAACACTGAAGCTTTCTTT. Full variable domain (remainder filled in from reference TRBV19 and TRBJ1-1): DGGITQSPKYLFRKEGQNVTLSCEQNLNHDAMYWYRQDPGQGLRLIYYSQIVNDFQKGDIAEGYSVSREKKESFPLTVTSAQKNPTAFYLCASSMVVNTEAFFGQGTRLTVV.

The J gene is TRBJ2-7, the V gene TRBV3-1; D possibly uses TRBD1 or TRBD2 (5 bases each). The CDR3 has 12 amino acids. V was cut by 4 bases and J by 11 bases, with 15 bases left in between. Germline V lookup: CDR1 LGHDT, CDR2 YNNKEL (reference sequence). The CDR3 sequence: CASSRGSTDEYF. The CDR3 DNA follows: TGTGCCAGCAGCCGGGGGAGCACGGACGAGTACTTC.

Of note for this clonotype: The DNA is left out, because the CDR3 cannot be placed on it with certainty; the CDR3 is given as TCRdb lists it. The chain links TRBV9 to TRBJ2-5. CDR1 and CDR2 (germline): SGDLS, YYNGEE. The CDR3 numbers 15 amino acids, ends counted. CDR3 region: CASSVAGYGYTFEYF.

Concerning this clonotype: A much more abundant neighbour one base away suggests this may be a read error. No DNA is shown, since the ends of the CDR3 on it are uncertain; the CDR3 is the one TCRdb lists. This rearrangement joins TRBV9 to TRBJ2-7. Looked up from germline, CDR1 is SGDLS and CDR2 is YYNGEE. A total of 18 residues make up the CDR3, ends included. This CDR3 is CASSLGSDTQYFAYEQYV.

In its sample, this clonotype was seen once. The rearrangement joins TRBV9 to TRBJ2-7; possible D gene TRBD2, 5 bases. Germline V gives CDR1 SGDLS, CDR2 YYNGEE. This CDR3 is built from 12 residues. With 7 bases removed from V and 9 bases from J, the gap between germline ends came to 17 bases. The CDR3 sequence: CASGAAGSMQYF. CDR3 coding DNA: TGTGCCAGCGGAGCGGCTGGGTCCATGCAGTACTTC.

The chain couples TRBV20-1 to TRBJ1-1; unclear D gene. V was shortened by 3 bases and J by 1 base, with 6 bases between the two germline ends. From germline, CDR1 is DFQATT and CDR2 SNEGSKA (reference sequence). The CDR3 is made up of 12 amino acids. The CDR3 is CSASSQNTEAFF. In nucleotides, the CDR3 is TGCAGTGCTAGTTCGCAGAACACTGAAGCTTTCTTT.

Comment on this clonotype: Relative to the germline gene, one junction end is altered; a read error may explain this. This rearrangement joins TRBV5-1 to TRBJ2-3, with TRBD1 matching 7 bases. Looked up from germline, CDR1 is SGHRS and CDR2 is YFSETQ. The CDR3 sequence is 16 residues long. The CDR3 sequence: CASSSNRGNSGDTQYF. DNA for the CDR3: TGCGCCAGTAGCTCAAACAGGGGTAATTCTGGAGATACGCAGTATTTT.

The chain combines TRBV7-9 with TRBJ2-7; D is ambiguous. The germline V and J ends were trimmed by 5 bases and 10 bases, with 21 bases remaining between them. Germline-derived CDR1 and CDR2 are SEHNR and FQNEAQ (reference sequence). The CDR3 is 14 amino acids. In DNA form, the CDR3 reads TGTGCCAGCAGCCTGCAACCGTACCAATACGCCCAGTACTTC. The encoded protein is CASSLQPYQYAQYF.

CDR3 DNA: TGTGCCAGCAGCCAAGCGGGACCCAAGCCCCAGCATTTT. It codes for CASSQAGPKPQHF. V usage is TRBV11-3 and J usage is TRBJ1-5; D is perhaps TRBD1 (5 bases). Trimming left V 5 bases short and J 8 bases short, with 13 bases between. There are 13 residues in the CDR3. Germline V gene sequence: CDR1 SGHNT, CDR2 YENEEA.

About this clonotype: This CDR3 is missing its conserved last phenylalanine or tryptophan, likely due to a read error. The DNA is omitted, as the CDR3 cannot be located on it reliably, and the CDR3 follows TCRdb's listing. The J gene is TRBJ2-3, the V gene TRBV7-8; TRBD2 reflects the table's D call only, with no check against the DNA. Germline V gene lookup returns CDR1 SGHVS and CDR2 FQNEAQ. The CDR3 is made up of 13 amino acids, end residues included. CDR3 sequence: CASSLVPADLFFG.

At least ten counts were recorded for this clonotype. The V and J genes are TRBV5-6 and TRBJ2-7, with 7 bases aligning to TRBD1. V lost 0 bases to trimming and J lost 1 base; unmatched junction nucleotides: 13. Germline assignment: CDR1 SGHDT and CDR2 YYEEEE. There are 18 residues in the CDR3. CDR3 in DNA: TGTGCCAGCAGCTTGGGGGCGGACGGGACAGCCCTTTCCTACGAGCAGTACGTC. Its protein is CASSLGADGTALSYEQYV.

The CDR3, as DNA: TGTGCCAGCGGAGGGGCTCCCGTGGGGTTGAACACTGAAGCTTTCTTT. Amino acid sequence: CASGGAPVGLNTEAFF. This chain joins TRBV2 and TRBJ1-1, with D tentatively TRBD1 (5 bases). Germline V gene lookup returns CDR1 SNHLY and CDR2 FYNNEI. This CDR3 region has 16 residues. The V end was cut by 8 bases, the J end by 0 bases, with 19 bases between.

The chain is built from TRBV7-8 and TRBJ2-3; TRBD2 might be the D (5 bases). This CDR3 is 15 amino acids long. Germline V gene lookup returns CDR1 SGHVS and CDR2 FQNEAQ. With 0 bases removed from V and 15 bases from J, the gap between germline ends came to 22 bases. The CDR3 DNA sequence: TGTGCCAGCAGCTTAGCGAGAGGGCCCCATGCTAAGTATTATTTT. As protein: CASSLARGPHAKYYF. The full variable domain, rest sourced from reference TRBV7-8 and TRBJ2-3, is GAGVSQSPRYKVAKRGQDVALRCDPISGHVSLFWYQQALGQGPEFLTYFQNEAQLDKSGLPSDRFFAERPEGSVSTLKIQRTQQEDSAVYLCASSLARGPHAKYYFGPGTRLTVL.

The rearrangement uses TRBV11-1 and TRBJ2-7; perhaps TRBD1 as D (6 bases). Germline CDR1 SGHAT, CDR2 FQDESV (reference sequence). V lost 1 base to trimming and J lost 0 bases, with 13 bases between them. The CDR3 loop spans 16 amino acids. The CDR3 region is CASSLEMLDSSYEQYF. The CDR3 region has the DNA TGTGCCAGCAGCTTAGAAATGCTGGACAGCTCCTACGAGCAGTACTTC.

The chain is built from TRBV9 and TRBJ1-1; no firm D call. V lost 2 bases to trimming and J lost 12 bases, with 23 bases between them. The CDR3 sequence is 15 residues long. Germline loops: CDR1 SGDLS, CDR2 YYNGEE. CDR3 loop: CASSVDITGNTSPFF. The CDR3 DNA follows: TGTGCCAGCAGCGTCGACATCACCGGGAACACTTCACCTTTCTTT.

This clonotype was recorded once. This CDR3 reads CASSKTSGSREQYF. The CDR3 coding sequence is TGTGCCAGCAGCAAGACTAGCGGGAGCCGTGAGCAGTACTTC. The gene calls are TRBV7-9 and TRBJ2-7; 12 nucleotides agree with TRBD2. The V gene's germline CDR1 is SEHNR and CDR2 FQNEAQ (reference sequence). The J segment lost 7 bases and the V segment lost 5 bases, leaving 6 bases of the junction unmatched. CDR3 length equals 14 residues.

The chain's CDR3 is CASSQGLAGGYTFYV. The DNA for the CDR3 is TGCGCCAGCAGCCAAGGCCTTGCAGGTGGCTACACCTTCTACGTC. The rearrangement uses TRBV7-8 and TRBJ2-7; unclear D gene. The CDR3 contains 15 residues. Germline values: CDR1 SGHVS, CDR2 FQNEAQ.

In the case of this clonotype: The CDR3 does not end in the conserved phenylalanine or tryptophan, so this is likely a read error. No DNA is shown, since the ends of the CDR3 on it are uncertain; the CDR3 is the one TCRdb lists. The V gene is TRBV24-1, the J gene TRBJ1-6. Germline assignment: CDR1 KGHDR and CDR2 SFDVKD. Counting both end residues, the CDR3 totals 14 amino acids. CDR3: CASSEGAGDSQVHQ.

A remark on this clonotype: A read error may account for a junction end that differs from germline. The rearrangement links TRBV24-1 to TRBJ2-3, with 8 bases matching TRBD2. The CDR3 covers 14 residues. CDR1 is KGHDR and CDR2 is SFDVKD in the germline V gene. CDR3 sequence (DNA): TGTGCCACCGGGACAAGCGGGGGTACGGATGAGCAGTTTTTT. It translates to CATGTSGGTDEQFF.

The DNA of the CDR3 is TGTGCCAGTAGTATGGTCCGGGACTACGAGCAGTACTTC. This encodes CASSMVRDYEQYF. The chain combines TRBV19 with TRBJ2-7; D might be TRBD2 (5 bases). Germline CDR1 and CDR2: LNHDA and SQIVND (reference sequence). Trimming pared 3 bases from V and 3 bases from J, leaving 9 bases between. The CDR3 spans 13 residues.

The CDR3 DNA reads TGTGCCAGCAGCCTAGATCCAAGGGGGATGAACACTGCTTTCTTT. Amino acids: CASSLDPRGMNTAFF. The chain links TRBV14 to TRBJ1-1; tentatively, D is TRBD1 (6 bases). Germline CDR1 SGHDN, CDR2 FVKESK. The V and J ends lost 4 bases and 11 bases respectively, with 23 bases between them. CDR3 length: 15 residues.

This chain connects TRBV20-1 to TRBJ2-7, with a weak D call TRBD1 (6 bases). V lost 0 bases, J lost 5 bases, and 14 bases lay in between. This CDR3 has 14 residues. Germline CDR1 and CDR2: DFQATT and SNEGSKA (reference sequence). The CDR3 region is CSARDLRTANEQYF. CDR3 in DNA: TGCAGTGCTAGAGATCTCCGGACAGCCAACGAGCAGTACTTC.

J is TRBJ1-6 and V is TRBV7-9, with D hard to call. Between the trimmed V and J ends, which lost 1 base and 16 bases, there was a span of 23 bases. Germline CDR1 is SEHNR and CDR2 is FQNEAQ (reference sequence). The CDR3 contains 16 residues. Here the CDR3 DNA reads TGTGCCAGCAGCTTAGACACCGGGGAGCAGAATTTTGGACTCCACTTT. Translating gives CASSLDTGEQNFGLHF.